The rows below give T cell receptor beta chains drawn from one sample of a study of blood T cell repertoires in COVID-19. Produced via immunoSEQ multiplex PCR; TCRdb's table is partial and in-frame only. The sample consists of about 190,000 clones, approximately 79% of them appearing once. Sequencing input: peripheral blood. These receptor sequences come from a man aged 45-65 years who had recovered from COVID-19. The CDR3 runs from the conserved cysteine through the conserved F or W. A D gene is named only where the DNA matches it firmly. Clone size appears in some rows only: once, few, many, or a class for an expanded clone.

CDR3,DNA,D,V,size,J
CASSQVIAGEYEQFF,TGTGCCAGCAGCCAAGTTATAGCGGGAGAGTATGAGCAGTTCTTC,TRBD2,TRBV4-2,once,TRBJ2-1
CASRRQGATDTQYF,TGTGCCAGCAGAAGACAGGGGGCCACAGATACGCAGTATTTT,TRBD1,TRBV25-1,.,TRBJ2-3
CASSIFGGRTEAFF,TGTGCCAGTAGTATTTTCGGGGGTCGAACTGAAGCTTTCTTT,.,TRBV19,.,TRBJ1-1
CASSEWQVEKLFF,TGTGCCAGCAGTGAATGGCAGGTCGAAAAACTGTTTTTT,.,TRBV2,.,TRBJ1-4
CARSRPGQRYNEQFF,TGCGCCCGCAGCCGACCGGGACAGAGATACAATGAGCAGTTCTTC,TRBD1,TRBV4-1,once,TRBJ2-1
CASSTDVRTTDTQYF,TGTGCCAGCAGCACAGACGTCAGAACCACAGATACGCAGTATTTT,.,TRBV7-8,.,TRBJ2-3
CASRPPGFATEAFF,TGTGCCAGCCGCCCTCCAGGGTTCGCCACTGAAGCTTTCTTT,.,TRBV6-2/TRBV6-3,.,TRBJ1-1
CASSLTKGVYEQYF,TGTGCCAGCAGCTTGACCAAAGGGGTATACGAGCAGTACTTC,.,TRBV5-4,few,TRBJ2-7
CASSTSGGVYEQYF,TGTGCCAGCAGCACAAGCGGGGGGGTCTACGAGCAGTACTTC,TRBD2,TRBV7-2,.,TRBJ2-7
CASSDRERSGYTF,TGTGCCAGTAGTGACAGGGAGAGGTCTGGCTACACCTTC,TRBD1,TRBV19,.,TRBJ1-2
CASSRGRSNQPQHF,TGTGCCAGTAGCAGGGGGCGAAGCAATCAGCCCCAGCATTTT,TRBD1,TRBV19,.,TRBJ1-5
CASSSGQGRGQTQYF,TGTGCCAGCAGCTCCGGACAGGGCCGGGGACAGACCCAGTACTTC,TRBD1,TRBV7-2,.,TRBJ2-5
CASSLDRGDTQYF,TGTGCCAGCAGCCTGGACAGGGGGGATACGCAGTATTTT,TRBD1,TRBV5-4,.,TRBJ2-3
CASSFVGTSGSATPEQFF,TGTGCCAGCAGTTTTGTGGGGACTAGCGGGAGCGCCACCCCCGAGCAGTTCTTC,TRBD2,TRBV28,.,TRBJ2-1
CASSIGGTGVYEQYF,TGTGCCAGTAGTATAGGTGGGACAGGGGTCTACGAGCAGTACTTC,TRBD1,TRBV19,once,TRBJ2-7
CATSRTTSSYEQYF,TGTGCCACCAGCAGAACCACGAGTAGTTACGAGCAGTACTTC,.,TRBV15,.,TRBJ2-7
CASSLVGGTEAFF,TGTGCCAGCAGTTTAGTTGGGGGGACTGAAGCTTTCTTT,.,TRBV28,.,TRBJ1-1
CASSLAGGPNYGYTF,TGTGCCAGCAGCTTAGCGGGGGGCCCTAACTATGGCTACACCTTC,.,TRBV13,few,TRBJ1-2
CAITPQGGGTQYF,TGTGCCATCACCCCACAGGGGGGAGGTACGCAGTATTTT,TRBD1,TRBV10-3,once,TRBJ2-3
CAITGTLGYEQYF,TGTGCCATCACCGGGACTCTTGGCTACGAGCAGTACTTC,.,TRBV10-3,.,TRBJ2-7
CASSLFDRGRGYTF,TGTGCCAGCAGTTTATTTGACAGGGGAAGGGGCTACACCTTC,TRBD1,TRBV28,.,TRBJ1-2
CASSFTRNTEAFF,TGTGCCAGCAGTTTTACCAGGAACACTGAAGCTTTCTTT,.,TRBV27,.,TRBJ1-1
CASSPGTENYNSPLHF,TGTGCCAGCAGCCCAGGGACAGAAAATTATAATTCACCCCTCCACTTT,TRBD1,TRBV7-9,.,TRBJ1-6
CASNSPGALGYGYTF,TGTGCCAGTAACTCACCGGGAGCCCTCGGCTATGGCTACACCTTC,.,TRBV19,.,TRBJ1-2
CSVKGLAGEEQYF,TGCAGCGTCAAGGGACTAGCGGGAGAGGAGCAGTACTTC,TRBD2,TRBV29-1,.,TRBJ2-7
CASSATGTGYEVYEQYF,TGTGCCAGCAGTGCCACCGGGACAGGGTATGAAGTGTACGAGCAGTACTTC,TRBD1,TRBV6-1,.,TRBJ2-7
CASSQTSGRAGSTQYF,TGTGCCAGCAGCCAAACTAGCGGGAGGGCGGGGTCTACGCAGTATTTT,TRBD2,TRBV3-1/TRBV3-2,.,TRBJ2-3
CATSSRRGNTGELFF,TGTGCCACCAGCAGCCGGCGGGGGAACACCGGGGAGCTGTTTTTT,.,TRBV7-2,.,TRBJ2-2
CAISDPSVGGGTDTQYF,TGTGCCATCAGTGACCCTAGCGTCGGAGGAGGCACAGATACGCAGTATTTT,.,TRBV10-3,few,TRBJ2-3
CASSQDLSPTWEQYF,TGTGCCAGCAGCCAAGATCTGAGCCCTACTTGGGAGCAGTACTTC,.,TRBV4-2,.,TRBJ2-7
CARRAGVRNEQFF,TGTGCCCGCCGAGCGGGAGTCCGCAATGAGCAGTTCTTC,TRBD2,TRBV30,.,TRBJ2-1
CASSQSSTSQETQYF,TGCGCCAGCAGCCAATCTTCGACTAGCCAAGAGACCCAGTACTTC,.,TRBV4-1,.,TRBJ2-5
CASSTRVGRIEQYF,TGTGCCAGCAGCACTAGGGTAGGGAGGATCGAGCAGTACTTC,.,TRBV6-5,few,TRBJ2-7
CASSLEFEAGELFF,TGCGCCAGCAGCTTGGAATTTGAGGCCGGGGAGCTGTTTTTT,.,TRBV5-1,.,TRBJ2-2
CASSVSRDTQYF,TGTGCCAGCAGCGTATCTCGGGATACGCAGTATTTT,.,TRBV9,once,TRBJ2-3
CASSPQSSYEQYF,TGTGCCAGCAGCCCACAAAGCTCCTACGAGCAGTACTTC,.,TRBV5-4,few,TRBJ2-7
CASSDPSSGRAHEQYF,TGCGCCAGCAGCGACCCCTCTAGCGGGAGGGCCCACGAGCAGTACTTC,TRBD2,TRBV5-1,once,TRBJ2-7
CASSLPPGDTQYF,TGTGCCAGCAGTTTACCGCCGGGAGATACGCAGTATTTT,.,TRBV12-3/TRBV12-4,.,TRBJ2-3
CASSVARGDTIYF,TGTGCCAGCAGCGTAGCCAGGGGTGACACCATATATTTT,.,TRBV9,.,TRBJ1-3
CASSKAERTSGSTDTQYF,TGTGCCAGCAGCAAAGCGGAAAGGACTAGCGGGAGCACAGATACGCAGTATTTT,.,TRBV21-1,.,TRBJ2-3